This record looks at one T cell receptor (beta chain) sequence and its context. This receptor's antigen is unknown. Base qualities are not at hand, and no much larger clone is one base apart. V is cut by 0 bases and J by 3 bases, and the space between the germline ends is 8 bases. Via the germline V gene (reference sequence), CDR1 is MNHEY and CDR2 SMNVEV. The CDR3 holds 15 amino acids from the cysteine to the phenylalanine. CDR3 DNA only is kept here, 45 bases in frame from base 1. The data belong to a study of blood T cell repertoires in COVID-19 (dated by TCRdb to the early 2020s). Regarding the research as a whole: Samples from collaborators originated in the United States, Italy and Spain and spanned both the acute and convalescent phases of COVID-19. The prospective study material was composed of cDNA or gDNA derived from T cells, B-cell-depleted T cells, or PBMCs. Subjects who had been exposed to COVID-19, were actively infected with it, or had recovered from it provided the deeply sampled blood TCRbeta repertoires that made up the dataset. A freely available public database, intended as a resource for researchers studying the immune response to SARS-CoV-2, is where the repertoires were released. Samples came from the ongoing ImmuneRACE study (first 160 participants) plus 1,254 subjects from 6 global collaborators. Sample metadata almost always included a de-identified subject ID, COVID-19 status, age in years and sex. Where available, HLA class I and class II types were obtained from metadata supplied by the sample provider rather than from assay-based typing. Study-level results and caveats: The amount of clinical and demographic metadata varied by source and participant and was provided uncurated.

Participants in the prospective study were aged roughly 18 to 90 years, lived in 20 to 30 United States geographic areas, and enrolled through a virtual design. In the prospective study, cohorts were assigned on the basis of participant-reported clinical history obtained from a screening survey and a study questionnaire. Recovered participants in ImmuneRACE Cohort 3 were defined by two consecutive negative NP/OP PCR tests, clearance by a healthcare professional, or resolution of symptoms. Each participant in the prospective study had whole blood, serum and a nasopharyngeal or oropharyngeal swab collected by mobile phlebotomists. Over a roughly 2-month period, participants in the prospective study had the option of providing additional blood draws and questionnaires. Before DNA extraction, blood samples from the prospective study were shipped at room temperature or frozen. TCRbeta CDR3 regions were amplified from genomic DNA by means of the immunoSEQ Assay, a bias-controlled multiplex PCR. In the authors' own workflow: Within the assay, amplification of reference gene primers was used to estimate how many nucleated cells each sample contained. Sequence reads were collapsed and filtered to measure the absolute abundance of every unique TCRbeta CDR3 rearrangement. For each sample, productive Simpson clonality was calculated by taking the square root of Simpson's diversity index across productive rearrangements. The table comes from immuneACCESS by way of TCRdb, which keeps in-frame sequences with V and J called. Part of the clones is missing from these tables; in studies checked, under half for an unresolved V gene and the rest for unknown reasons. Clonal size and the V and J genes are those of that table, whereas D and trimming came from the DNA. The sample table contains over 250,000 clones; only one count was recorded for approximately 89% of them. Of the sample, about 5.7% is held by the ten largest clones.

The chain employs TRBV27 and TRBJ2-2; TRBD2 is a weak D gene call, 6 bases matching. The sequence came from a woman aged 30 to 39 who had recovered from COVID-19. Sequencing input: PBMCs or T cells enriched from blood (not recorded which). The DNA sequence is as follows: TGTGCCAGCAGTTTATCCGGGGGAGACACCGGGGAGCTGTTTTTT. Protein translation: CASSLSGGDTGELFF.